The 6 T cell receptor beta chains presented below share a single source sample, sequenced in a study of OX40 agonist ivuxolimab in advanced cancers. Method: immunoSEQ multiplex PCR; TCRdb's copy keeps in-frame clones and lacks some. The sample includes more than 45,000 clones, over 80% seen only once; the top ten take 3% to 4%. The specimen was CD4+ or CD8+ T cells sorted from blood, collected in a trial of the OX40 agonist ivuxolimab. The receptors originated from an adult with an advanced solid tumor such as melanoma, head and neck, liver or kidney cancer.

The V call is TRBV27, the J call TRBJ2-5; TRBD2 matches at 8 bases. CDR1 is MNHEY, CDR2 SMNVEV, per germline (reference sequence). The CDR3 loop spans 16 amino acids. V lost 5 bases, J lost 5 bases, and 13 bases stayed unmatched. CDR3 nucleotide sequence: TGTGCCAGCAGTCCGTGGTGGCGGGAGGTCGGGGAGACCCAGTACTTC. It codes for CASSPWWREVGETQYF.

DNA for the CDR3: TGTGCCAGCAGTGAAGGACCCGCACTGGGGTTGAGCTCCTACGAGCAGTACTTC. Protein: CASSEGPALGLSSYEQYF. The chain uses TRBV2 and TRBJ2-7; no definite D call. The CDR3 covers 18 residues. The V gene's germline CDR1 is SNHLY and CDR2 FYNNEI. The V gene lost 1 base and the J gene lost 0 bases, with 19 bases spanning the gap.

This clone was seen more than once but under ten times. Here the CDR3 reads CASSLAPTTYEQYF. CDR3 DNA: TGTGCCAGCAGCTTAGCACCCACGACCTACGAGCAGTACTTC. This rearrangement joins TRBV7-9 to TRBJ2-7; no clear D gene. The CDR3 spans 14 residues. From germline, CDR1 is SEHNR and CDR2 FQNEAQ (reference sequence). Deletions cut 0 bases from V and 2 bases from J, with 8 bases between.

The chain links TRBV15 to TRBJ2-1, with D possibly matching TRBD1 (6 bases). Germline V lookup: CDR1 LNHNV, CDR2 YYDKDF (reference sequence). The V end was cut by 5 bases, the J end by 3 bases, with 14 bases between. This CDR3 comprises 15 residues. The chain's CDR3 is CATSEDLQGYNEQFF. In DNA, the CDR3 is TGTGCCACCAGCGAAGATCTACAGGGCTACAATGAGCAGTTCTTC.

The chain carries TRBV28 and TRBJ2-3; D gene unclear. This CDR3 region has 11 residues. CDR1 and CDR2 (germline): MDHEN, SYDVKM. Trimming cost V 4 bases and J 4 bases, with 3 bases left between them. This CDR3 is CASSYPDTQYF. The CDR3 DNA is TGTGCCAGCAGTTACCCAGATACGCAGTATTTT.

This clone has only a few counts. The rearrangement uses TRBV29-1 and TRBJ1-5, with a weak D call TRBD1 (5 bases). V dropped 6 bases and J dropped 7 bases, with 16 bases sitting between them. This CDR3 has 13 residues. CDR1 SQVTM and CDR2 ANQGSEA come from the germline V gene. CDR3 protein: CSVGDGSRQPQHF. The CDR3 bases are TGCAGCGTGGGGGACGGTTCGCGGCAGCCCCAGCATTTT.